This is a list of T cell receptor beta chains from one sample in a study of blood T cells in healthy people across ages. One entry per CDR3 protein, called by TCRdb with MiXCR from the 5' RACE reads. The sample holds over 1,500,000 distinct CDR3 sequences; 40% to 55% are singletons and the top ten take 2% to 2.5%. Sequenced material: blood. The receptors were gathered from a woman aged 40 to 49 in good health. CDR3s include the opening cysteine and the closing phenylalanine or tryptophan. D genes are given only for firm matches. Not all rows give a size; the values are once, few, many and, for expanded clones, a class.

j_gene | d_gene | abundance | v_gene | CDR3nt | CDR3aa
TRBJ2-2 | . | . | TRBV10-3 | TGTGCCATCAGCACAAGGCCCGGGAACACCGGGGAGCTGTTTTTT | CAISTRPGNTGELFF
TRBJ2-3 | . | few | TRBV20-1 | TGCAGTGCTAGAGATCAAGAGAGGGTCCCAGATACGCAGTATTTT | CSARDQERVPDTQYF
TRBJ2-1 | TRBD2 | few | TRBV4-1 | TGCGCCAGCAGTCTACAGGGACTAGCGCAGAGCTCCTACAATGAGCAGTTCTTC | CASSLQGLAQSSYNEQFF
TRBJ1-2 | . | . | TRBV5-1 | TGCGCCAGCAGTGGGGTCCGCGGCAGGGACTATGGCTACACCTTC | CASSGVRGRDYGYTF
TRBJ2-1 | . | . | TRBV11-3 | TGTGCCAGCAGCAACGGGACACCGGGGCTCAATGAGCAGTTCTTC | CASSNGTPGLNEQFF
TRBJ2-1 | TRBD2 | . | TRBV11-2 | TGTGCCAGCAGCCTACGGGGGGGGAACTCTGATGAGCAGTTCTTC | CASSLRGGNSDEQFF
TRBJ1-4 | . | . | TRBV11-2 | TGTGCCAGCAGCTTAGGGGGGGGAAGACGCGAAAAACTGTTTTTT | CASSLGGGRREKLFF
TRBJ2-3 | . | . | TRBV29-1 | TGCAGCGTTGGGGTCAACGGGGGCTCCACAGATACGCAGTATTTT | CSVGVNGGSTDTQYF
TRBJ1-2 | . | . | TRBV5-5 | TGTGCCAGCAACGTGAGGAACTATGGCTACACCTTC | CASNVRNYGYTF
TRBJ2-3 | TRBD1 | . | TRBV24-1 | TGTGCCACCAGTGGGAGACAGGGGGAGGCAGATACGCAGTATTTT | CATSGRQGEADTQYF
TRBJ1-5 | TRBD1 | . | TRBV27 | TGTGCCTGCAGGGGAGGGGGCGGCAATCAGCCCCAGCATTTT | CACRGGGGNQPQHF
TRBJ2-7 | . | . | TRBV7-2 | TGTGCCAGCAGCATAGACACCCTCCGAGAGCAGTACTTC | CASSIDTLREQYF
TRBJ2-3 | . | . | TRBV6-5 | TGTGCCAGCCAGTGGGGAGATACGCAGTATTTT | CASQWGDTQYF
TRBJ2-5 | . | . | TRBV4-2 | TGTGCCAGCAGCCAAGATAGGAGTCAGGGGGGAAAGACCCAGTACTTC | CASSQDRSQGGKTQYF
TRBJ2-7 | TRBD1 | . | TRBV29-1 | TGCAGCGTCCAGACAGGGATTCAGGAGCAGTACTTC | CSVQTGIQEQYF
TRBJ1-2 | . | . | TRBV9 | TGTGCCAGCAGCAATGCCGAGATGGGCTACACCTTC | CASSNAEMGYTF